The rows below give T cell receptor beta chains drawn from one sample of a study of T cell responses to AZD1222 COVID-19 vaccine. The assay was immunoSEQ multiplex PCR, and TCRdb's table has in-frame clones only and misses some. The top ten clones hold approximately 1% of a sample with about 220,000 clones, 85% to 95% of them seen once. Sample: peripheral blood, taken on day 0 of MenACWY control vaccination. These receptors all stem from an adult in good health. Each CDR3 is given with its conserved first and last residue. The D gene is left open where the match is weak. The size entry is marked missing in some rows and otherwise reads once, few, many or a size class.

TRBD1,TRBV11-2,NA,TRBJ1-1,CASSVNRGQGEAFF,TGTGCCAGCAGCGTAAACAGGGGGCAGGGTGAAGCTTTCTTT
NA,TRBV29-1,NA,TRBJ1-3,CSVVGGNTIYF,TGCAGCGTTGTTGGTGGAAACACCATATATTTT
TRBD1,TRBV5-1,NA,TRBJ1-6,CASKGQMDSPLHF,TGCGCCAGCAAGGGACAGATGGATTCACCCCTCCACTTT
TRBD1,TRBV3-1/TRBV3-2,NA,TRBJ1-4,CASSAQGGEKLFF,TGTGCCAGCAGCGCCCAGGGGGGTGAAAAACTGTTTTTT
TRBD2,TRBV18,NA,TRBJ2-1,CASSPTSGGANEQFF,TGTGCCAGCTCACCGACTAGCGGGGGGGCCAATGAGCAGTTCTTC
NA,TRBV7-2,NA,TRBJ1-1,CASSSTVSPNTEAFF,TGTGCCAGCAGCTCGACAGTAAGCCCGAACACTGAAGCTTTCTTT
TRBD1,TRBV5-1,NA,TRBJ1-1,CASSSRTDRVEAFF,TGCGCCAGCAGCTCGAGAACGGACAGGGTAGAAGCTTTCTTT
NA,TRBV6-6,NA,TRBJ1-1,CASSWSTEAFF,TGTGCCAGCAGTTGGTCCACTGAAGCTTTCTTT
NA,TRBV7-7,NA,TRBJ1-2,CASSEIKGGNYYGYTF,TGTGCCAGCAGCGAGATAAAGGGAGGGAACTACTATGGCTACACCTTC
NA,TRBV7-2,NA,TRBJ2-2,CASSLDWNTGELFF,TGTGCCAGCAGCTTGGACTGGAACACCGGGGAGCTGTTTTTT
NA,TRBV7-9,NA,TRBJ2-7,CASSLGPTGTNKQYF,TGTGCCAGCAGCTTAGGGCCTACCGGGACCAATAAGCAGTACTTC
NA,TRBV11-2,NA,TRBJ1-4,CASSRGVEKLFF,TGTGCCAGCAGCCGAGGGGTGGAAAAACTGTTTTTT
NA,TRBV27,NA,TRBJ1-1,CASSHILGGTEAFF,TGTGCCAGCAGTCACATCTTAGGCGGCACTGAAGCTTTCTTT
NA,TRBV14,once,TRBJ2-7,CASSQGGGLLDHEQYF,TGTGCCAGCAGCCAAGGAGGCGGCCTCCTGGACCACGAGCAGTACTTC
TRBD2,TRBV30,few,TRBJ2-3,CAWSVLAVTGGYTDTQYF,TGTGCCTGGAGTGTACTAGCGGTTACGGGGGGGTATACAGATACGCAGTATTTT
NA,TRBV6-5,NA,TRBJ1-5,CASSYTGLGDQPQHF,TGTGCCAGCAGTTACACGGGACTGGGCGATCAGCCCCAGCATTTT
TRBD1,TRBV2,NA,TRBJ1-4,CASVRDRGWREKLFF,TGTGCCAGCGTACGGGACAGGGGTTGGAGGGAAAAACTGTTTTTT
NA,TRBV5-1,NA,TRBJ2-3,CASSISRDRDTQYF,TGCGCCAGCAGCATATCACGGGACCGAGATACGCAGTATTTT
NA,TRBV5-1,once,TRBJ2-3,CASTRQFGTDTQYF,TGCGCCAGCACCCGACAGTTTGGCACAGATACGCAGTATTTT
TRBD1,TRBV18,NA,TRBJ2-7,CASSLLGQDYEQYF,TGTGCCAGCTCACTACTTGGACAGGACTACGAGCAGTACTTC
NA,TRBV19,once,TRBJ1-1,CASSRSGRFEAFF,TGTGCCAGTAGTAGGTCCGGCAGGTTTGAAGCTTTCTTT
TRBD1,TRBV30,NA,TRBJ1-4,CAWRIQGVEKLFF,TGTGCCTGGAGGATCCAGGGGGTCGAAAAACTGTTTTTT
NA,TRBV10-2,NA,TRBJ2-3,CASTVGDTQYF,TGCGCCAGCACAGTTGGGGATACGCAGTATTTT
NA,TRBV6-6,once,TRBJ2-2,CASSYRGPGELFF,TGTGCCAGCAGTTACAGAGGGCCCGGGGAGCTGTTTTTT
NA,TRBV7-2,NA,TRBJ1-6,CASSLAGAGASYNSPLHF,TGTGCCAGCAGCTTAGCGGGGGCAGGCGCCTCCTATAATTCACCCCTCCACTTT
NA,TRBV24-1,NA,TRBJ2-7,CATSDAGGKGSYEQYF,TGTGCCACCAGTGATGCAGGGGGGAAGGGCTCCTACGAGCAGTACTTC
NA,TRBV7-8,once,TRBJ2-2,CASSWGSTGKAGELFF,TGTGCCAGCAGCTGGGGATCTACAGGGAAGGCCGGGGAGCTGTTTTTT
NA,TRBV18,NA,TRBJ2-7,CASSPRGGGYEQYF,TGTGCCAGCTCACCCCGAGGGGGGGGGTACGAGCAGTACTTC
TRBD2,TRBV5-1,NA,TRBJ2-2,CASRTSGEAGELFF,TGCGCCAGCAGGACTAGCGGGGAAGCCGGGGAGCTGTTTTTT